What follows are 19 T cell receptor beta chains derived from one specimen sequenced in a study of blood T cell repertoires in COVID-19. TCRdb keeps only in-frame clones here, not all; method: immunoSEQ multiplex PCR. The sample includes over 200,000 clones, approximately 83% seen only once; the top ten take more than 2.5%. The sample consisted of peripheral blood. These receptor sequences come from a woman aged 25 to 39 who had recovered from COVID-19.

In its sample, this clone was seen once. V gene TRBV12-3 or TRBV12-4 combines with J gene TRBJ2-2, with 7 nucleotides matching TRBD2. V lost 8 bases, J lost 2 bases, and 2 bases stayed unmatched. The CDR3 contains 13 residues. This CDR3 reads CASGDYNTGELFF. The CDR3 region has the DNA TGTGCCAGCGGGGACTACAACACCGGGGAGCTGTTTTTT.

The chain recombines TRBV11-2 with TRBJ1-2; a weak D match, TRBD1 (6 bases). Germline V gene data show CDR1 as SGHAT and CDR2 as FQNNGV. V gave up 0 bases and J gave up 8 bases, with 16 bases separating them. The CDR3 runs to 15 residues. The CDR3 sequence: CASSLERDTNSGYTF. Written as DNA, the CDR3 is TGTGCCAGCAGCTTAGAAAGGGACACCAACTCGGGCTACACCTTC. The variable domain in full, with the rest retrieved from reference TRBV11-2 and TRBJ1-2, is EAGVAQSPRYKIIEKRQSVAFWCNPISGHATLYWYQQILGQGPKLLIQFQNNGVVDDSQLPKDRFSAERLKGVDSTLKIQPAKLEDSAVYLCASSLERDTNSGYTFGSGTRLTVV.

This chain links TRBV5-4 with TRBJ1-2, with D unclear. There are 15 residues in the CDR3. CDR1 SGHNT and CDR2 YYREEE come from the germline V gene (reference sequence). The V end was cut by 0 bases, the J end by 5 bases, with 14 bases between. The CDR3 DNA reads TGTGCCAGCAGCTTGGCAGGCAGTTCGGCGTATGGCTACACCTTC. This gives the protein CASSLAGSSAYGYTF.

The chain combines TRBV6-2 or TRBV6-3 with TRBJ2-5; D possibly corresponds to TRBD1 (5 bases). The CDR3 sequence is 13 residues long. In germline, CDR1 is MNHEY, CDR2 SVGEGT. Trimming took off 2 bases at V and 4 bases at J, with 8 bases between the two ends. CDR3 in amino acids: CASSYGAAETQYF. The CDR3 DNA sequence: TGTGCCAGCAGTTACGGGGCAGCAGAGACCCAGTACTTC.

Many counts were recorded for this clone. The chain uses TRBV3-1 (or the pseudogene TRBV3-2) and TRBJ2-3; 10 nucleotides align to TRBD2. The germline gives CDR1 LGHDT, CDR2 YNNKEL (reference sequence). This CDR3 spans 17 amino acids. After removal of 5 bases from V and 2 bases from J, the junction contained 10 bases not matched to a gene. The CDR3 loop reads CASSKSGGEIFTDTQYF. The CDR3 bases are TGTGCCAGCAGCAAAAGCGGGGGGGAAATCTTCACAGATACGCAGTATTTT.

This clone was seen more than once but under ten times. The chain recombines TRBV6-6 with TRBJ1-6; D ambiguous. This CDR3 has 16 residues. The germline gives CDR1 MNHNY, CDR2 SVGAGI (reference sequence). V was cut by 2 bases and J by 5 bases, with 13 bases left in between. CDR3 residues: CASSYGRWGDNSPLHF. CDR3 sequence (DNA): TGTGCCAGCAGTTACGGCCGGTGGGGAGATAATTCACCCCTCCACTTT.

This chain joins TRBV18 and TRBJ2-2; 8 bases agree with TRBD2. Germline V gene data show CDR1 as KGHSH and CDR2 as LQKENI. Losses at the gene ends were 3 bases for V and 0 bases for J; bases not matched to a gene: 9. The CDR3 runs 18 residues. The CDR3 region has the DNA TGTGCCAGCTCACCCTATACCGGGACTAGTGCGAACACCGGGGAGCTGTTTTTT. Translated: CASSPYTGTSANTGELFF.

This chain connects TRBV3-1 (or the pseudogene TRBV3-2) to TRBJ2-7, with TRBD1 identical over 10 bases. The germline CDR1 and CDR2 sequences are LGHDT and YNNKEL (reference sequence). The CDR3 totals 17 residues. V lost 2 bases to trimming and J lost 7 bases; unmatched junction nucleotides: 14. CDR3: CASSQPLDGTGEGEQYF. The DNA for the CDR3 is TGTGCCAGCAGCCAACCCTTGGACGGGACAGGGGAGGGTGAGCAGTACTTC.

This sequence joins TRBV6-5 and TRBJ2-7, with D unclear. The CDR3 has 11 amino acids. V was trimmed by 10 bases and J by 5 bases, leaving 12 bases between them. Germline-derived CDR1 and CDR2 are MNHEY and SVGAGI. This CDR3 reads CATRDYHEQYF. The CDR3 nucleotides are TGTGCCACCCGCGATTACCACGAGCAGTACTTC.

This sequence joins TRBV14 and TRBJ2-5; 9 bases agree with TRBD2. The CDR3 runs to 17 residues. J was trimmed by 1 base and V by 0 bases; bases with no gene match: 6. The germline gives CDR1 SGHDN, CDR2 FVKESK. The CDR3 region has the DNA TGTGCCAGCAGCCAAGATCAGCGGGGGGTTATCCAAGAGACCCAGTACTTC. It codes for CASSQDQRGVIQETQYF.

The V call is TRBV7-8, the J call TRBJ2-7; 9 bases line up with TRBD1. V lost 5 bases to trimming and J lost 6 bases; unmatched junction nucleotides: 14. Germline V gene data show CDR1 as SGHVS and CDR2 as FQNEAQ. The CDR3 runs 16 residues. CDR3 DNA sequence: TGTGCCAGCAGCCACAGACCGGGACAGGGCCTTCTCGAGCAGTACTTC. Its translation: CASSHRPGQGLLEQYF.

The chain combines TRBV9 with TRBJ2-6; D may be TRBD1 (6 bases). Germline CDR1 SGDLS, CDR2 YYNGEE. V shed 3 bases and J shed 0 bases, with 13 bases lying between them. The CDR3 contains 17 residues. The CDR3 region is CASSGRDTISGANVLTF. CDR3 nucleotides: TGTGCCAGCAGCGGCCGGGACACTATCTCTGGGGCCAACGTCCTGACTTTC.

The chain's CDR3 is CASSPRGSSGELFF. Here the CDR3 DNA reads TGTGCCAGCTCACCAAGGGGGTCCTCCGGGGAGCTGTTTTTT. The rearrangement uses TRBV18 and TRBJ2-2, with D tentatively TRBD1 (6 bases). V lost 2 bases and J 6 bases, leaving 10 bases between the germline ends. The CDR3 runs 14 residues. Germline V gives CDR1 KGHSH, CDR2 LQKENI.

The genes are TRBV7-3 and TRBJ2-3, with 9 bases identical to TRBD2. With V trimmed by 4 bases and J by 4 bases, 6 bases remained unmatched. This CDR3 is 15 amino acids long. Germline CDR1 is SGHTA and CDR2 is FQGTGA. CDR3 region: CASSSSGTSPDTQYF. CDR3 nucleotide sequence: TGTGCCAGCAGCTCTTCCGGGACTAGCCCAGATACGCAGTATTTT.

The chain joins TRBV11-2 to TRBJ2-1, with 9 bases fitting TRBD2. V shed 6 bases, J shed 3 bases, and the junction held 3 bases outside the gene matches. The CDR3 totals 14 residues. Germline V gene data show CDR1 as SGHAT and CDR2 as FQNNGV. CDR3 in amino acids: CASSLAGNYNEQFF. Written as DNA, the CDR3 is TGTGCCAGCAGTCTAGCGGGGAACTACAATGAGCAGTTCTTC.

This sequence joins TRBV6-5 and TRBJ1-1, with 10 positions matching TRBD1. With 8 bases clipped from V and 6 bases from J, the junction kept 9 bases outside the gene matches. The CDR3 is 14 residues long. The germline gives CDR1 MNHEY, CDR2 SVGAGI. In nucleotides, the CDR3 is TGTGCCAGCGCTCCCGGGACAGGGGCTGCTGAAGCTTTCTTT. This codes for CASAPGTGAAEAFF.

This clone was recorded many times. This rearrangement joins TRBV6-1 to TRBJ2-5; 11 bases are a match to TRBD2. Germline V gene sequence: CDR1 MNHNS, CDR2 SASEGT. V shed 2 bases and J 5 bases; nucleotides not matched to a gene: 7. There are 16 residues in the CDR3. DNA for the CDR3: TGTGCCAGCAGTGAAATAGCGGGGGGGCCCCAGGAGACCCAGTACTTC. Translated, it gives CASSEIAGGPQETQYF.

The chain couples TRBV6-5 to TRBJ2-1; the D is unclear. V was shortened by 8 bases and J by 0 bases, with 5 bases between the two germline ends. The CDR3 sequence is 12 residues long. CDR1 is MNHEY and CDR2 is SVGAGI in the germline V gene. CDR3 sequence (DNA): TGTGCCAGCGGTAGCTCCTACAATGAGCAGTTCTTC. Protein product: CASGSSYNEQFF.

The rearrangement joins TRBV21-1 to TRBJ2-4; the table's D call, TRBD2, was not checked against the DNA. TRBV21-1 is shown as a pseudogene. CDR3 length: 17 residues. CDR3 in DNA: TGTGCCAGCACCACCCCGACGGGACTAGCGGGGGAGAACATTCAGTACTTC. Translation: CASTTPTGLAGENIQYF.